The rows below give T cell receptor beta chains drawn from one sample of a study of blood T cell repertoires in COVID-19. Method: immunoSEQ multiplex PCR; TCRdb's copy keeps in-frame clones and lacks some. Here the sample spans about 190,000 clones, around 79% being singletons. Sequenced sample: peripheral blood. These receptors were taken from a man aged 50 to 60 who had recovered from COVID-19. Both conserved end residues are part of each CDR3. Fields, in order: D gene, J gene, clone size, V gene, CDR3 DNA, CDR3 protein. A D gene is named only where the DNA matches it firmly. A clone size is listed for some rows: how often the clone was seen (once, few, many), or a class if it is expanded.

>-|TRBJ2-5|-|TRBV19
TGTGCGACGGGCGGGGTCTACGAGACCCAGTACTTC
CATGGVYETQYF
>-|TRBJ2-7|-|TRBV5-1
TGCGCCAGCAGCTTCGACAGGTCCTACGAGCAGTACTTC
CASSFDRSYEQYF
>-|TRBJ2-7|-|TRBV11-3
TGTGCCAGCAGCTTATCCCGGGACTACGAGCAGTACTTC
CASSLSRDYEQYF
>-|TRBJ2-3|-|TRBV27
TGTGCCAGCAGGCGTAGCACAGATACGCAGTATTTT
CASRRSTDTQYF
>-|TRBJ1-2|-|TRBV28
TGTGCCAGCAGCCTCCAGAGGTTCTATGGCTACACCTTC
CASSLQRFYGYTF
>-|TRBJ1-1|few|TRBV7-2
TGTGCCAGCAGCTTAACCCCAGGGCTGAACACTGAAGCTTTCTTT
CASSLTPGLNTEAFF
>-|TRBJ2-7|-|TRBV30
TGTGCCTGGAGCGACTACTACGAGCAGTACTTC
CAWSDYYEQYF
>TRBD2|TRBJ2-2|-|TRBV10-3
TGTGCCATCGGACTAGCGGGAGGGCCTGGCACCGGGGAGCTGTTTTTT
CAIGLAGGPGTGELFF
>TRBD1|TRBJ2-7|-|TRBV9
TGTGCCAGCAGCGTTAGGGACAGGGGGGTGTACGAGCAGTACTTC
CASSVRDRGVYEQYF
>TRBD2|TRBJ2-1|once|TRBV14
TGTGCCAGCTCCCTTAGCGGGATACCCAACAATGAGCAGTTCTTC
CASSLSGIPNNEQFF
>TRBD1|TRBJ2-1|-|TRBV24-1
TGTGCCACCAGTGATCCGGGGCCGACAGGGCCTGAGCAGTTCTTC
CATSDPGPTGPEQFF
>-|TRBJ1-1|-|TRBV18
TGTGCCAGCTCACAGGGGATCGGGTCATCGAACACTGAAGCTTTCTTT
CASSQGIGSSNTEAFF
>TRBD2|TRBJ2-4|-|TRBV28
TGTGCCAGCAGTTTAGCGGCTAGCGGGAGGGATCGAAACATTCAGTACTTC
CASSLAASGRDRNIQYF
>-|TRBJ2-7|once|TRBV20-1
TGCAGTGCTAGAGAGTATTACGAGCAGTACTTC
CSAREYYEQYF
>TRBD1|TRBJ1-2|-|TRBV19
TGTGCCAACCCACTCTGGGACAGGTATAACTATGGCTACACCTTC
CANPLWDRYNYGYTF
>-|TRBJ1-5|-|TRBV30
TGTGCCTGGTGTGGACAGAGCAATCAGCCCCAGCATTTT
CAWCGQSNQPQHF
>TRBD2|TRBJ2-5|-|TRBV19
TGTGCCAGTAGTGCTCAGCTAGCGGGAGATAAAGAGACCCAGTACTTC
CASSAQLAGDKETQYF
>TRBD2|TRBJ2-2|-|TRBV2
TGTGCCAGCGAGGGTCTAGCGGGAAACACCGGGGAGCTGTTTTTT
CASEGLAGNTGELFF
>-|TRBJ2-7|-|TRBV28
TGTGCCAGCAGTTTTGAACGGCGACTGTCCGAGCAGTACTTC
CASSFERRLSEQYF
>-|TRBJ2-2|few|TRBV28
TGTGCCAGCAGGATAAACAGGGTCCGGAACACCGGGGAGCTGTTTTTT
CASRINRVRNTGELFF
>-|TRBJ2-2|once|TRBV2
TGTGCCAGCAGTGAAGCTTATGGCCGGGGATTCTCCGGGGAGCTGTTTTTT
CASSEAYGRGFSGELFF
>-|TRBJ1-2|-|TRBV30
TGTGCCTGGAGACTGAACACAGGGAATGGCTACACCTTC
CAWRLNTGNGYTF
>-|TRBJ1-5|few|TRBV5-1
TGCGCCAGCAGCTTGGGCGAGACAGTTAATCAGCCCCAGCATTTT
CASSLGETVNQPQHF
>-|TRBJ2-7|-|TRBV18
TGTGCCAGCTCACCATACCCTAACTCCTACGAGCAGTACTTC
CASSPYPNSYEQYF
>-|TRBJ2-3|-|TRBV7-3
TGTGCCAGCAGCTCCCGGGACATCACAGATACGCAGTATTTT
CASSSRDITDTQYF
>TRBD2|TRBJ2-7|-|TRBV6-5
TGTGCCAGCAGTTACACTAGCGGGAGCTCCTACGAGCAGTACTTC
CASSYTSGSSYEQYF
>TRBD2|TRBJ2-7|-|TRBV18
TGTGCCAGCTCATCGGGACTAGGGGGGTCGGACGAGCAGTACTTC
CASSSGLGGSDEQYF
>-|TRBJ2-2|-|TRBV19
TGTGCCAGTAGTATATCGACAGCCACCCTGAACACCGGGGAGCTGTTTTTT
CASSISTATLNTGELFF
>-|TRBJ2-1|-|TRBV12-3/TRBV12-4
TGTGCCAGCAGTAGGGGAGGCGGTGAGCAGTTCTTC
CASSRGGGEQFF